This TCR beta chain was captured by sequencing in a study of CD8 T cells in ankylosing spondylitis. The CDR3 is 12 amino acids. Germline V gene sequence: CDR1 SGHVS, CDR2 FNYEAQ. V was pared by 8 bases and J by 4 bases, with 9 bases between. In TCRdb, the 5' RACE reads were re-called with MiXCR into one record per CDR3 protein. The data show around 130,000 distinct CDR3 sequences, with roughly a tenth seen just once and 2.5% to 3.5% held by the top ten. This clonotype was recorded at least ten times. The chain recombines TRBV7-6 with TRBJ2-1; D might be TRBD2 (5 bases). The TCR was taken from a male donor with ankylosing spondylitis or in good health (not recorded which). The sequencing sample was made of blood, either unsorted or a sorted T cell fraction (not recorded which). CDR3 DNA sequence: TGTGCCAGCGGCCGGGATTACAATGAGCAGTTCTTC. Protein sequence: CASGRDYNEQFF.